This is a list of T cell receptor beta chains from one sample in a study of OX40 agonist ivuxolimab in advanced cancers. Libraries were prepared by immunoSEQ multiplex PCR; TCRdb keeps only in-frame clonotypes and omits some of them. The table lists approximately 99,000 clones, 91% of them singletons, with roughly 0.66% in the top ten. The sequenced sample was CD4+ or CD8+ T cells sorted from blood, obtained in a trial of the OX40 agonist ivuxolimab. These receptors all stem from an adult with an advanced solid tumor such as melanoma, head and neck, liver or kidney cancer. Each CDR3 is given with its conserved first and last residue. Each record gives: clone size, V gene, D gene, J gene, CDR3 protein, CDR3 DNA. The D gene is left open where the match is weak. Size values are once, few and many counts, or a class for expanded clones, and some rows have none.

-	TRBV2	-	TRBJ2-3	CASSEAPRMGDTQYF	TGTGCCAGCAGTGAAGCCCCACGAATGGGAGATACGCAGTATTTT
-	TRBV4-2	TRBD1	TRBJ2-5	CASSPEGQGPSFSETQYF	TGTGCCAGCAGCCCCGAGGGACAGGGGCCAAGTTTTTCGGAGACCCAGTACTTC
once	TRBV6-4	TRBD1	TRBJ1-1	CASSATGTGVGAFF	TGTGCCAGCAGTGCTACCGGGACAGGGGTTGGAGCTTTCTTT
-	TRBV18	-	TRBJ2-5	CASSELQGGETQYF	TGTGCCAGCTCAGAGCTCCAGGGTGGCGAGACCCAGTACTTC
-	TRBV6-6	TRBD1	TRBJ2-4	CASSPGTGRDIQYF	TGTGCCAGCAGTCCCGGGACAGGGAGGGACATTCAGTACTTC
-	TRBV6-1	-	TRBJ1-2	CASSEAGDYGYTF	TGTGCCAGCAGTGAGGCAGGGGACTATGGCTACACCTTC
-	TRBV30	TRBD2	TRBJ2-1	CAWSRGSGTEQFF	TGTGCCTGGAGTCGGGGTAGCGGGACTGAGCAGTTCTTC
-	TRBV6-5	TRBD1	TRBJ1-2	CASTPTGGGNYGYTF	TGTGCCAGCACTCCGACAGGGGGAGGTAACTATGGCTACACCTTC
-	TRBV13	TRBD2	TRBJ2-1	CASSRPSGAYNEQFF	TGTGCCAGCAGCCGCCCTAGCGGGGCGTACAATGAGCAGTTCTTC
-	TRBV10-1	TRBD2	TRBJ2-3	CASSGGAADTQYF	TGCGCCAGCTCGGGAGGGGCGGCAGATACGCAGTATTTT
-	TRBV7-8	TRBD2	TRBJ2-1	CASSSLAGGPAEQFF	TGTGCCAGCAGCTCTTTAGCGGGAGGGCCTGCTGAGCAGTTCTTC
-	TRBV5-1	-	TRBJ2-2	CASSLAVTGELFF	TGCGCCAGCAGCTTGGCCGTCACCGGGGAGCTGTTTTTT
-	TRBV7-8	-	TRBJ2-5	CASSLRAGLYQETQYF	TGTGCCAGCAGCTTAAGGGCGGGGTTGTACCAAGAGACCCAGTACTTC
-	TRBV18	-	TRBJ2-5	CASSRGRETQYF	TGTGCCAGCTCACGGGGGAGGGAGACCCAGTACTTC
-	TRBV6-5	TRBD2	TRBJ2-7	CASSYSPLADEQYF	TGTGCCAGCAGCTACTCCCCTCTAGCGGACGAGCAGTACTTC
-	TRBV7-9	TRBD1	TRBJ1-4	CASSSWTGGNEKLFF	TGTGCCAGCAGCTCCTGGACAGGGGGTAATGAAAAACTGTTTTTT
-	TRBV30	TRBD1	TRBJ1-5	CAWSGQGPFNQPQHF	TGTGCCTGGAGTGGACAGGGTCCGTTCAATCAGCCCCAGCATTTT
-	TRBV6-1	TRBD2	TRBJ2-5	CASKTSGGRETQYF	TGTGCCAGCAAAACTAGCGGGGGTCGAGAGACCCAGTACTTC
-	TRBV14	-	TRBJ1-3	CASSQVVSGNTIYF	TGTGCCAGCAGCCAAGTTGTCTCTGGAAACACCATATATTTT
-	TRBV10-3	-	TRBJ2-3	CAISEGKFADTQYF	TGTGCCATCAGTGAAGGGAAGTTCGCAGATACGCAGTATTTT
once	TRBV18	-	TRBJ1-4	CASSLEQGLGEKLFF	TGTGCCAGCTCACTAGAACAGGGACTGGGTGAAAAACTGTTTTTT
-	TRBV6-1	-	TRBJ1-2	CASRAYRVGYTF	TGTGCCAGCAGGGCGTACAGGGTTGGCTACACCTTC
once	TRBV6-5	TRBD2	TRBJ2-7	CASSAGGRPTYEQYF	TGTGCCAGTTCCGCGGGGGGGCGTCCTACCTACGAGCAGTACTTC
-	TRBV2	-	TRBJ2-4	CASSAVAGIGGKNIQYF	TGTGCCAGCAGTGCCGTTGCTGGTATCGGCGGCAAAAACATTCAGTACTTC
once	TRBV5-1	TRBD2	TRBJ2-3	CASSLGAGGPADTQYF	TGCGCCAGCAGCTTGGGAGCGGGAGGGCCGGCAGATACGCAGTATTTT
once	TRBV6-1	TRBD2	TRBJ2-7	CASSEWGSGRAYEQYF	TGTGCCAGCAGTGAATGGGGGAGCGGGAGGGCCTACGAGCAGTACTTC
-	TRBV11-3	-	TRBJ2-1	CASSKGADEQFF	TGTGCCAGCAGCAAGGGAGCCGACGAGCAGTTCTTC
-	TRBV6-1	-	TRBJ2-5	CASSGGASRASKTQYF	TGTGCCAGCAGTGGCGGAGCGTCCAGGGCGTCGAAGACCCAGTACTTC
-	TRBV7-9	TRBD1	TRBJ1-1	CASSLGNTGAEAFF	TGTGCCAGCAGCTTAGGGAATACAGGGGCTGAAGCTTTCTTT
once	TRBV2	-	TRBJ1-1	CASRPVPETEAFF	TGTGCCAGCAGGCCCGTCCCCGAGACTGAAGCTTTCTTT
-	TRBV7-8	-	TRBJ1-1	CASSLADTSNTEAFF	TGTGCCAGCAGCTTAGCTGACACCTCGAACACTGAAGCTTTCTTT
few	TRBV19	-	TRBJ1-1	CASSSPSGSEAFF	TGTGCCAGTAGTAGCCCCTCGGGTTCTGAAGCTTTCTTT
once	TRBV5-1	-	TRBJ2-1	CASSLSGDNEQFF	TGCGCCAGCAGCTTGTCAGGGGACAATGAGCAGTTCTTC
-	TRBV6-6	-	TRBJ1-1	CASSPMGGGTEAFF	TGTGCCAGCAGTCCCATGGGGGGGGGAACTGAAGCTTTCTTT
-	TRBV10-3	TRBD1	TRBJ1-2	CAISESKGQGAGGYTF	TGTGCCATCAGTGAGTCCAAAGGACAGGGGGCTGGTGGCTACACCTTC
-	TRBV6-5	TRBD1	TRBJ1-4	CASRTGGATNEKLFF	TGTGCCAGTCGGACAGGGGGCGCGACTAATGAAAAACTGTTTTTT
-	TRBV19	TRBD2	TRBJ2-5	CASTRTSGSRETQYF	TGTGCCAGTACCCGGACTAGCGGGAGTCGAGAGACCCAGTACTTC
-	TRBV10-3	-	TRBJ2-3	CAISKEQGKGDTQYF	TGTGCCATCAGTAAGGAACAGGGAAAAGGAGATACGCAGTATTTT
-	TRBV4-2	-	TRBJ1-2	CASSQVDSLGYTF	TGTGCCAGCAGCCAAGTAGACAGCCTGGGCTACACCTTC
-	TRBV9	-	TRBJ2-2	CASSVVSAGTGELFF	TGTGCCAGCAGCGTAGTCTCGGCGGGCACCGGGGAGCTGTTTTTT
-	TRBV11-2	-	TRBJ2-7	CASSFPGLYEQYF	TGTGCCAGCAGCTTCCCCGGTCTCTACGAGCAGTACTTC
-	TRBV5-1	TRBD1	TRBJ1-2	CASSRGQGGYNGYTF	TGCGCCAGCAGCCGGGGACAGGGGGGATACAATGGCTACACCTTC
-	TRBV11-2	-	TRBJ2-3	CASTTTDTQYF	TGTGCCAGCACCACCACAGATACGCAGTATTTT
-	TRBV7-6	-	TRBJ2-3	CASSLRQATSTDTQYF	TGTGCCAGCAGCTTAAGGCAGGCCACTAGCACAGATACGCAGTATTTT
-	TRBV14	-	TRBJ2-1	CASSLLLYNEQFF	TGTGCCAGCAGCCTTCTACTCTACAATGAGCAGTTCTTC
-	TRBV28	-	TRBJ1-5	CASSRDSNQPQHF	TGTGCCAGCAGCAGGGACAGCAATCAGCCCCAGCATTTT
-	TRBV5-1	-	TRBJ1-1	CASSLVTGWSNTEAFF	TGCGCCAGCAGCTTGGTTACAGGGTGGTCGAACACTGAAGCTTTCTTT
-	TRBV11-1	-	TRBJ2-1	CASSYRRGGNEQFF	TGTGCCAGCAGCTACCGCAGGGGTGGCAATGAGCAGTTCTTC
-	TRBV6-7	-	TRBJ1-4	CASSTKFPEKLFF	TGTGCCAGCAGTACAAAGTTCCCCGAAAAACTGTTTTTT
-	TRBV6-5	-	TRBJ1-1	CASSYLQGTEAFF	TGTGCCAGCAGTTACCTACAGGGCACTGAAGCTTTCTTT
-	TRBV2	TRBD1	TRBJ2-7	CASRSGTGVGEQYF	TGTGCCAGCAGGTCCGGGACAGGGGTAGGGGAGCAGTACTTC
-	TRBV30	-	TRBJ2-1	CAWNRDEQFF	TGTGCCTGGAACAGGGATGAGCAGTTCTTC
few	TRBV29-1	TRBD1	TRBJ1-4	CSVRDRGEKLFF	TGCAGCGTCCGGGACAGGGGCGAAAAACTGTTTTTT
-	TRBV23-1	-	TRBJ2-7	CASSQSSGTLHAYEQYF	TGCGCCAGCAGTCAATCGTCCGGGACCCTACACGCCTACGAGCAGTACTTC
-	TRBV4-1	TRBD2	TRBJ2-1	CASSQETSGGANNEQFF	TGCGCCAGCAGCCAAGAGACGAGCGGGGGGGCCAACAATGAGCAGTTCTTC
-	TRBV2	-	TRBJ2-3	CASRIITDTQYF	TGTGCCAGCAGGATTATCACAGATACGCAGTATTTT
-	TRBV19	-	TRBJ2-1	CASSIQTNNEQFF	TGTGCCAGTAGTATCCAGACTAACAATGAGCAGTTCTTC